What follows describes a single TCR beta chain. This clone came up a few times. Its cognate antigen has yet to be identified. It has no much larger one-base neighbor in the sample; base qualities were not kept. PBMCs were separated from peripheral blood, and TCR beta sequencing was performed on genomic DNA obtained from unsorted PBMCs. This sample is drawn from a study (dated by TCRdb to 2021 to 2024). The paper's findings and limits, for the study overall: According to the authors, more investigation is needed, including longitudinal sampling and evaluation of a control group.

TCR beta chain repertoires were profiled by survey-level sequencing on the immunoSEQ platform. In the paper's pipeline: Repertoire diversity was measured with the inverse Simpson index, and CDR3 amino acid length spectratypes and V-J pairing frequencies were compared. To annotate clonotypes specific to SARS-CoV-2, CMV, influenza A and EBV, TCR beta CDR3 sequences were compared against VDJdb. TCRdb retrieved this table from immuneACCESS and kept in-frame rearrangements only. Not all clones are present; in checked studies, unresolved V genes account for under half, and no reason is known for the remainder. V and J calls plus clone size are reproduced from that table; the DNA served to infer D and trimming. Here the sample has tens of thousands of clones; around 95% occur a single time. In total, the top ten clones hold around 4.6% of the sample. Including the terminal cysteine and phenylalanine, the CDR3 comprises 15 residues. CDR3 DNA only is kept here, 45 bases in frame from base 1.

Input material: PBMCs. The clonotype was recovered from a man aged 35 to 55 with rheumatoid arthritis. The receptor chain draws on TRBV21-1 and TRBJ1-3. TRBV21-1 is reported as a pseudogene. The CDR3 here reads CASSKGKRVQNTIYF. The nucleotide sequence is given as TGTGCCAGCAGCAAAGGAAAGAGGGTCCAGAACACCATATATTTT.